This entry is about one T cell receptor (beta chain). Its antigen target is currently unknown. No much larger clonotype is one base removed from it; base qualities were not supplied. This sample was included in a study of blood T cell repertoires in COVID-19 (dated by TCRdb to 2019 to 2021). Study-level background: Collaborator samples came from the United States, Italy and Spain and covered acute and convalescent phases of COVID-19. Nearly every sample came with metadata listing a de-identified subject ID, COVID-19 status, age in years and sex. Samples came from the ongoing ImmuneRACE study (first 160 participants) plus 1,254 subjects from 6 global collaborators. The dataset comprised deeply sampled blood TCRbeta repertoires from subjects exposed to, actively infected with, or recovered from COVID-19. The material from the prospective study consisted of cDNA or gDNA derived from T cells, B-cell-depleted T cells, or PBMCs. The repertoires were made available in a free public database intended to serve as a resource for research on the immune response to SARS-CoV-2. Where HLA class I and class II types were available, the types were taken from metadata supplied by the sample provider, not from assay-based typing.

Looking up the germline V gene yields CDR1 KGHSH and CDR2 LQKENI. After removal of 6 bases from V and 5 bases from J, the junction retains 9 bases not matched to a gene. The CDR3 contains 14 residues, cysteine and phenylalanine counted. The retained sequence is limited to the CDR3, 42 bases, with the frame set at the first base. TCRbeta CDR3 regions were amplified from genomic DNA by means of the immunoSEQ Assay, a bias-controlled multiplex PCR. In the authors' own workflow: The number of nucleated cells in each sample was estimated from the amplification of reference gene primers within the assay. To quantify the absolute abundance of each unique TCRbeta CDR3 rearrangement, sequence reads were collapsed and filtered. For each sample, productive Simpson clonality was calculated by taking the square root of Simpson's diversity index across productive rearrangements. Not all clones reach the TCRdb copy of this immuneACCESS table, which keeps in-frame sequences only. Checked studies attribute under half of the gap to unresolved V genes and leave the rest unexplained. For V, J and clone size, that table is used; D and trimming come from the DNA. Present in this sample are around 300,000 clones, roughly 89% of which were seen just once. The top ten clones comprise just under 9.5% of the sample.

General conclusions and limits of the study: Clinical and demographic metadata were provided uncurated, with the amount varying by source and participant.

Participants in the prospective study were aged about 18 to 89 years, lived in over 20 United States geographic areas, and enrolled through a virtual design. In the prospective study, participants were assigned to cohorts based on the clinical history participants reported in a screening survey and a study questionnaire. Recovered participants in ImmuneRACE Cohort 3 were defined as having two consecutive negative NP/OP PCR tests, clearance from a healthcare professional, or resolution of symptoms. Each participant in the prospective study had whole blood, serum and a nasopharyngeal or oropharyngeal swab collected by mobile phlebotomists. Participants in the prospective study had the option to provide additional blood draws and questionnaires over a roughly 2-month period. Before DNA extraction, prospective study blood samples were shipped either frozen or at room temperature.

The receptor chain draws on TRBV18 and TRBJ2-7; the junction holds 8 bases that match TRBD1. The clonotype comes from a woman aged 25 to 39 who had recovered from COVID-19. Sequenced material: PBMCs or T cells enriched from blood (not recorded which). The CDR3 protein: CASSKGPDRDEQYF. In nucleotides, the sequence is TGTGCCAGCTCCAAGGGCCCGGACAGGGACGAGCAGTACTTC.